Here is one T cell receptor (beta chain) with its context. Methods used by the authors: From reference gene primer amplification, estimates of nucleated cell counts were derived. Generated by immunoSEQ multiplex PCR, the TCRdb table keeps only in-frame clones and is missing some. Clone size and V and J calls were adopted from that table, with D and trimming inferred from the DNA. The table lists approximately 84,000 clones, roughly 90% of them singletons. With 3 bases clipped from V and 4 bases from J, the junction kept 8 bases outside the gene matches. This CDR3 contains 16 residues. CDR1 and CDR2 (germline): LGHNA, YNFKEQ. These data come from a study of blood T cell repertoires in COVID-19. Study background: Researchers got acute and convalescent COVID-19 samples from the United States, Italy and Spain. Sources were T cells, B-cell-depleted T cells, or PBMCs; the material itself was cDNA or gDNA.

Sequencing used peripheral blood. The source is a human donor with active COVID-19. The donor label of this sample is uncertain. This sequence joins TRBV4-2 and TRBJ2-2; 7 bases map to TRBD2. DNA for the CDR3: TGTGCCAGCAGCCAGAAGGGCACTAGCGCCACCGGGGAGCTGTTTTTT. Translating it yields CASSQKGTSATGELFF.